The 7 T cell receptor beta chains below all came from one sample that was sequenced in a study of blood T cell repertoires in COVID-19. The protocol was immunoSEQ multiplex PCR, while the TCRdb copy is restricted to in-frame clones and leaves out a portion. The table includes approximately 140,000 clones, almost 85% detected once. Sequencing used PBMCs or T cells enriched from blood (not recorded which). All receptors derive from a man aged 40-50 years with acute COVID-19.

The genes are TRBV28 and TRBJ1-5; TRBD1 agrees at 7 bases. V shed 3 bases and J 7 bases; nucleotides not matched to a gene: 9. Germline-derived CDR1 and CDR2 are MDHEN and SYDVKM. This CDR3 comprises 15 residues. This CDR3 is CASSFLTGAGQPQHF. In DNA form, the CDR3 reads TGTGCCAGCAGTTTCTTAACAGGGGCGGGCCAGCCCCAGCATTTT.

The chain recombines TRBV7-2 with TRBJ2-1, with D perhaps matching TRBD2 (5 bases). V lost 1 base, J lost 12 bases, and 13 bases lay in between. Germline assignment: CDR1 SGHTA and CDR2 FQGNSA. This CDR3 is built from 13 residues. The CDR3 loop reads CASSLGPERGQFF. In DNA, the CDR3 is TGTGCCAGCAGCTTAGGACCTGAACGGGGGCAGTTCTTC.

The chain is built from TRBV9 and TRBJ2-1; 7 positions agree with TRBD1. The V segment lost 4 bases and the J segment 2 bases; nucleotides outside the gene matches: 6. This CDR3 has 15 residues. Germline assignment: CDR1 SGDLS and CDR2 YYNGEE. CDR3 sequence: CASSSPTGPYNEQFF. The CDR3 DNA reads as TGTGCCAGCAGCTCACCGACAGGGCCCTACAATGAGCAGTTCTTC. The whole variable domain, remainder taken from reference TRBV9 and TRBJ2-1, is DSGVTQTPKHLITATGQRVTLRCSPRSGDLSVYWYQQSLDQGLQFLIQYYNGEERAKGNILERFSAQQFPDLHSELNLSSLELGDSALYFCASSSPTGPYNEQFFGPGTRLTVL.

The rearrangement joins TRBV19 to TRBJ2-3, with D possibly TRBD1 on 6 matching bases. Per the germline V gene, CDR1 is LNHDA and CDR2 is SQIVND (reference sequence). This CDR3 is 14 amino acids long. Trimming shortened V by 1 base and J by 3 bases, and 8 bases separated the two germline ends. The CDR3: CASSIGQGTDTQYF. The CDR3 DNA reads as TGTGCCAGTAGTATAGGGCAGGGGACAGATACGCAGTATTTT.

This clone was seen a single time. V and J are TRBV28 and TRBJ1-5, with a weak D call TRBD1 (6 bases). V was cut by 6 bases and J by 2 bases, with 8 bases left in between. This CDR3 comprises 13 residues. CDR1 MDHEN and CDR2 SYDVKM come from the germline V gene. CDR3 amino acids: CASRAGGNQPQHF. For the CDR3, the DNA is TGTGCCAGCAGGGCAGGGGGCAATCAGCCCCAGCATTTT.

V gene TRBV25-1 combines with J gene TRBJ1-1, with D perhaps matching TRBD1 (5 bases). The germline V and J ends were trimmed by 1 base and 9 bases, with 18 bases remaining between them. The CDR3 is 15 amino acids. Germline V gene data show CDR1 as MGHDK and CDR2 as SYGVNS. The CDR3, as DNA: TGTGCCAGCAGTGAATGCGCGGGACCGCCGGCCCAAGCTTTCTTT. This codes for CASSECAGPPAQAFF. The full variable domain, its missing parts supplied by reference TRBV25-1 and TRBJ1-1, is EADIYQTPRYLVIGTGKKITLECSQTMGHDKMYWYQQDPGMELHLIHYSYGVNSTEKGDLSSESTVSRIRTEHFPLTLESARPSHTSQYLCASSECAGPPAQAFFGQGTRLTVV.

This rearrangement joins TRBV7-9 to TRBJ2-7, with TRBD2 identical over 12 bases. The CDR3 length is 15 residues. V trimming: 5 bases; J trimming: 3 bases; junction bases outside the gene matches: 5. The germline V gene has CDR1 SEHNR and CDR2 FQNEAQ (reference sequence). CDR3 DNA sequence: TGTGCCAGCAGCATAGGACTAGCGGGGAGCTACGAGCAGTACTTC. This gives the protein CASSIGLAGSYEQYF.